This TCR beta chain derives from a study of CD8 T cells in ankylosing spondylitis. General study points: In reactive arthritis synovial fluid and blood, some motif variants had been reported before. What seemed typical of ankylosing spondylitis blood was a TCR beta motif built from about 8 highly homologous variants.

The TCR beta libraries were generated through quantitative 5'-RACE incorporating molecular barcodes. MiXCR, run by TCRdb on the 5' RACE reads, gives a single entry per CDR3 protein. In the table there are roughly 180,000 distinct CDR3 sequences, about an eighth of which are singletons. This clonotype was counted many times. Its antigen remains unknown. The germline V gene encodes CDR1 SQVTM and CDR2 ANQGSEA. Deletions cut 3 bases from V and 9 bases from J, with 9 bases between. There are 11 residues in the CDR3. The J gene is TRBJ2-1, the V gene TRBV29-1; D remains ambiguous. The sequenced sample consisted of blood, either unsorted or a sorted T cell fraction (not recorded which). The receptor was derived from a female donor with ankylosing spondylitis or in good health (not recorded which). CDR3 in amino acids: CSVDTAGEQFF. The CDR3 nucleotides read TGCAGCGTTGACACAGCCGGTGAGCAGTTCTTC.